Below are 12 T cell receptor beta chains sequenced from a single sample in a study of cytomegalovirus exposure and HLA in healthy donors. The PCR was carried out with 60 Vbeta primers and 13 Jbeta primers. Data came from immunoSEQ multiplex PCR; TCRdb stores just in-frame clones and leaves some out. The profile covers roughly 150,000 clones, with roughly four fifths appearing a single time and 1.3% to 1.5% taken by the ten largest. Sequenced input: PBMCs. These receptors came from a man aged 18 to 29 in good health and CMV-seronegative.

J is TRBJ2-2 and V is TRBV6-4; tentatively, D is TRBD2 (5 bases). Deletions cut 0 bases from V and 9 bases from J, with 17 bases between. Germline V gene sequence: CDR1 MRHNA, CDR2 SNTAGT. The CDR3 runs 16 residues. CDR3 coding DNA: TGTGCCAGCAGTGACTCTCCCGGAGGCTCGGCGAGGGAGCTGTTTTTT. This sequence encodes CASSDSPGGSARELFF.

The CDR3 is CASSLTGSNQPQHF. CDR3 coding DNA: TGTGCCAGCAGCTTGACAGGGAGCAATCAGCCCCAGCATTTT. The chain links TRBV5-6 to TRBJ1-5, with TRBD1 as a possible D gene (6 bases). CDR3 length equals 14 residues. Per germline, CDR1 SGHDT and CDR2 YYEEEE. Trimming left V 1 base short and J 1 base short, with 6 bases between.

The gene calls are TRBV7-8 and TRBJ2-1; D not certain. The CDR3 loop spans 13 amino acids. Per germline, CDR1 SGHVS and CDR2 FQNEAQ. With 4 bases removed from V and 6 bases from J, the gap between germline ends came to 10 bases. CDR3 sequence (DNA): TGTGCCAGCAGCTCCCGAGTCCCCAATGAGCAGTTCTTC. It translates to CASSSRVPNEQFF. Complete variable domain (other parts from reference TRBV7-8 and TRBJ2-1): GAGVSQSPRYKVAKRGQDVALRCDPISGHVSLFWYQQALGQGPEFLTYFQNEAQLDKSGLPSDRFFAERPEGSVSTLKIQRTQQEDSAVYLCASSSRVPNEQFFGPGTRLTVL.

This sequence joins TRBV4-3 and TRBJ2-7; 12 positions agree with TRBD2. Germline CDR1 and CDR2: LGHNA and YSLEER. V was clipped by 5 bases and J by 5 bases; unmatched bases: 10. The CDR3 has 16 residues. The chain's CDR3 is CASSTRLAGEGDEQYF. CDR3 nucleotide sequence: TGCGCCAGCAGCACCCGACTAGCGGGAGAAGGGGACGAGCAGTACTTC.

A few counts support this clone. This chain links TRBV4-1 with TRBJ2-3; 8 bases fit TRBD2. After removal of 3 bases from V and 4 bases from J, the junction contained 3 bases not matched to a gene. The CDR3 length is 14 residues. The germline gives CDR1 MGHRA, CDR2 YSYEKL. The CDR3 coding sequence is TGCGCCAGCAGCCAGGGACTAGAGGCAGATACGCAGTATTTT. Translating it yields CASSQGLEADTQYF.

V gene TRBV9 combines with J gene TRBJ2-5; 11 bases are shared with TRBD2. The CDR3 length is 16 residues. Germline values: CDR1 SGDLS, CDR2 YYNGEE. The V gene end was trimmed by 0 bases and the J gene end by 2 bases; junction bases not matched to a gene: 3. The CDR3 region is CASSVGTSGWQETQYF. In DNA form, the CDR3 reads TGTGCCAGCAGCGTAGGGACTAGCGGGTGGCAAGAGACCCAGTACTTC. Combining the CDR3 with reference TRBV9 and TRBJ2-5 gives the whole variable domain DSGVTQTPKHLITATGQRVTLRCSPRSGDLSVYWYQQSLDQGLQFLIQYYNGEERAKGNILERFSAQQFPDLHSELNLSSLELGDSALYFCASSVGTSGWQETQYFGPGTRLLVL.

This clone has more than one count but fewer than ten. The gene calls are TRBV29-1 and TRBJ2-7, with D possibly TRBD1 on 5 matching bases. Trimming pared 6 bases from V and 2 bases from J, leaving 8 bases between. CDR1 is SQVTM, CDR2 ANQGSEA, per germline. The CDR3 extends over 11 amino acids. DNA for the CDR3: TGCAGCGTCCGGACAACCTACGAGCAGTACTTC. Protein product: CSVRTTYEQYF.

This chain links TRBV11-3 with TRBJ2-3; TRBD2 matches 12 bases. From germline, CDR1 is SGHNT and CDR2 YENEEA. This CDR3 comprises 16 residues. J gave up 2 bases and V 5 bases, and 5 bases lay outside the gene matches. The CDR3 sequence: CASSPGTSGPTDTQYF. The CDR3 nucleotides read TGTGCCAGCAGCCCTGGGACTAGCGGGCCCACAGATACGCAGTATTTT.

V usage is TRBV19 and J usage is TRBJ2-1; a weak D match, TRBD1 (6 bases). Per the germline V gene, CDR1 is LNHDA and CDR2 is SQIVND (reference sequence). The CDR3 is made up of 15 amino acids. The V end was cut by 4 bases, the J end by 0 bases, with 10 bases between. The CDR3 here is CASSTTGFSYNEQFF. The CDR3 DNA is TGTGCCAGTAGTACCACAGGGTTCTCCTACAATGAGCAGTTCTTC.

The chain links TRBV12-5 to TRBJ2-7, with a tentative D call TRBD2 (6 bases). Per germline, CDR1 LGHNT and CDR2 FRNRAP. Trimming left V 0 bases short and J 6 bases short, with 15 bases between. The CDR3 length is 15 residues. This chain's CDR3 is CASGLVSSGGGEQYF. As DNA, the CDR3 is TGTGCTAGTGGTTTGGTCAGTAGCGGAGGTGGCGAGCAGTACTTC.

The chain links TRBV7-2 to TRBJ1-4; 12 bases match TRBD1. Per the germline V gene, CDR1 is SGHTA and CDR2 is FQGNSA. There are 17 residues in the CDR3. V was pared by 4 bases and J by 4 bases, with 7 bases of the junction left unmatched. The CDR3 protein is CASSSGTGGIFNEKLFF. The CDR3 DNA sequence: TGTGCCAGCAGCTCCGGGACAGGGGGCATATTTAATGAAAAACTGTTTTTT. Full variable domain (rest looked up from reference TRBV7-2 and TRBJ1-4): GAGVSQSPSNKVTEKGKDVELRCDPISGHTALYWYRQSLGQGLEFLIYFQGNSAPDKSGLPSDRFSAERTGGSVSTLTIQRTQQEDSAVYLCASSSGTGGIFNEKLFFGSGTQLSVL.

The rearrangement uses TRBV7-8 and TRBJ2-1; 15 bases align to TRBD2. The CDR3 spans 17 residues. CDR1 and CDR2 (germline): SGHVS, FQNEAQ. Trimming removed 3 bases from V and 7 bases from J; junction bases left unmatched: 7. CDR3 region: CASSFLGLAGGPNEQFF. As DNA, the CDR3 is TGTGCCAGCAGCTTCTTAGGACTAGCGGGAGGGCCGAATGAGCAGTTCTTC.